These 18 T cell receptor beta chains were sequenced from one sample in a study of response to subunit inactivated influenza vaccine. TCRdb called the RT-PCR reads again in MiXCR, with one record for every CDR3 protein. The repertoire holds roughly 520,000 distinct CDR3 sequences, with roughly 23% as singletons. Sample: CD4+ T cells sorted from PBMCs, taken 5 days after vaccination. Every receptor here comes from a man aged 45-60 years who received an inactivated influenza vaccine.

This clonotype turned up a few times. The V call is TRBV5-5, the J call TRBJ1-4, with D perhaps TRBD1 (5 bases). The germline V and J ends were trimmed by 1 base and 5 bases, with 12 bases remaining between them. The CDR3 has 15 amino acids. Germline V gene lookup returns CDR1 SGHKS and CDR2 YYEKEE (reference sequence). CDR3 protein: CASSLRLGRNEKLFF. The CDR3 DNA sequence: TGTGCCAGCAGCTTGCGGTTGGGACGAAATGAAAAACTGTTTTTT.

This clonotype was observed at least ten times. The chain joins TRBV5-1 to TRBJ2-3; 10 positions match TRBD1. Trimming cost V 4 bases and J 3 bases; bases outside gene matches: 2. In germline, CDR1 is SGHRS, CDR2 YFSETQ. This CDR3 contains 14 residues. CDR3 protein: CASSRDRGTDTQYF. In DNA form, the CDR3 reads TGCGCCAGCAGCAGGGACAGGGGAACAGATACGCAGTATTTT.

J is TRBJ1-4 and V is TRBV3-1; unclear D gene. V lost 1 base to trimming and J lost 13 bases, with 10 bases between them. Germline loops: CDR1 LGHDT, CDR2 YNNKEL (reference sequence). This CDR3 has 12 amino acids. CDR3 sequence reads: CASSQGATGLFF. In DNA, the CDR3 is TGTGCCAGCAGCCAAGGGGCCACGGGACTGTTTTTT.

The chain has TRBV11-2 and TRBJ1-1, with TRBD1 identical over 8 bases. This CDR3 is 17 amino acids long. Trimming took 4 bases from V and 8 from J; bases not matched to a gene: 18. Looked up from germline, CDR1 is SGHAT and CDR2 is FQNNGV. CDR3 DNA sequence: TGTGCCAGCAGCTCGAATTGGTTGACAGGGGAGGGGCCCGAAGCTTTCTTT. This sequence encodes CASSSNWLTGEGPEAFF.

The chain recombines TRBV6-5 with TRBJ2-5; possible D gene TRBD1, 5 bases. This CDR3 contains 15 residues. Germline V CDR1 and CDR2: MNHEY, SVGAGI. Between the trimmed V and J ends, which lost 2 bases and 3 bases, there was a span of 13 bases. The CDR3 DNA sequence: TGTGCCAGCAGTTACCGGGCCAGGGTGGAAGAGACCCAGTACTTC. This sequence encodes CASSYRARVEETQYF.

This clonotype was recorded at least ten times. V is TRBV11-2 and J is TRBJ2-1; TRBD2 matches 11 bases. With 5 bases clipped from V and 4 bases from J, the junction kept 7 bases outside the gene matches. The germline CDR1 and CDR2 sequences are SGHAT and FQNNGV. The CDR3 spans 16 residues. The DNA for the CDR3 is TGTGCCAGCAGCCTCACCGGGACTAGCGGATACAATGAGCAGTTCTTC. This encodes CASSLTGTSGYNEQFF.

There are a few counts of this clonotype. The rearrangement joins TRBV30 to TRBJ1-6; D gene uncertain. V was trimmed by 7 bases and J by 7 bases, leaving 11 bases between them. This CDR3 comprises 12 residues. CDR1 GTSNPN and CDR2 SVGIG come from the germline V gene (reference sequence). The CDR3 DNA follows: TGTGCCTCAGGACCGTCCAATTCACCCCTCCACTTT. It specifies CASGPSNSPLHF.

This clonotype was observed a few times. The rearrangement uses TRBV20-1 and TRBJ2-7; D possibly corresponds to TRBD2 (6 bases). CDR3 length equals 12 residues. Trimming removed 5 bases from V and 4 bases from J, with 12 bases in between. From germline, CDR1 is DFQATT and CDR2 SNEGSKA (reference sequence). The CDR3 DNA is TGCAGTGCTGTCCGGGACTTGTACGAGCAGTACTTC. Encoded protein: CSAVRDLYEQYF.

This clonotype was seen repeatedly, ten times or more. The chain joins TRBV5-1 to TRBJ2-2; D unclear. Trimming removed 4 bases from V and 4 bases from J, with 8 bases in between. Germline CDR1 reads SGHRS; CDR2 reads YFSETQ. The CDR3 runs 13 residues. The chain's CDR3 is CASSPLGTGELFF. The CDR3 DNA reads TGCGCCAGCAGCCCCCTAGGCACCGGGGAGCTGTTTTTT. Filled out from reference TRBV5-1 and TRBJ2-2, the complete variable domain reads KAGVTQTPRYLIKTRGQQVTLSCSPISGHRSVSWYQQTPGQGLQFLFEYFSETQRNKGNFPGRFSGRQFSNSRSEMNVSTLELGDSALYLCASSPLGTGELFFGEGSRLTVL.

This clonotype has just a few counts. CDR3 nucleotide sequence: TGTGCCAGCAGGCTGACCGGGACAGAGAACACCGGGGAGCTGTTTTTT. It specifies CASRLTGTENTGELFF. This chain links TRBV12-3 or TRBV12-4 with TRBJ2-2, with 7 bases fitting TRBD1. V trimming: 6 bases; J trimming: 1 base; junction bases outside the gene matches: 8. CDR3 length equals 16 residues.

In this sample, this clonotype turned up a few times. The CDR3 region has the DNA TGCGCCAGCAGCCCCTGGGACAGGGGGCACAATGAGCAGTTCTTC. Translation gives CASSPWDRGHNEQFF. This sequence joins TRBV5-1 and TRBJ2-1; 12 nucleotides agree with TRBD1. V lost 4 bases, J lost 5 bases, and 4 bases stayed unmatched. Germline loops: CDR1 SGHRS, CDR2 YFSETQ. CDR3 length equals 15 residues.

This clonotype was seen ten or more times. The chain employs TRBV12-3 or TRBV12-4 and TRBJ2-3; no definite D call. The length of the CDR3 is 17 residues. V lost 2 bases and J lost 6, with 21 bases in between. The CDR3 DNA sequence: TGTGCCAGCAGTTTACGGACCGTTCTCCACATTACGGATACGCAGTATTTT. Encoded protein: CASSLRTVLHITDTQYF.

This clonotype was picked up a small number of times. The CDR3 region has the DNA TGTGCCAGCAGTCCTTTGGGGGGGAATGAAAAACTGTTTTTT. It translates to CASSPLGGNEKLFF. J is TRBJ1-4 and V is TRBV28; weak D call: TRBD1 (5 bases). The V gene's germline CDR1 is MDHEN and CDR2 SYDVKM. The CDR3 totals 14 residues. Trimming removed 5 bases at V and 5 bases at J, with 12 bases between.

This clonotype was counted between two and nine times. Here the CDR3 DNA reads TGCAGCGTGCCGGCCACGGGGAACACTGAAGCTTTCTTT. This codes for CSVPATGNTEAFF. This chain connects TRBV29-1 to TRBJ1-1; D ambiguous. This CDR3 region has 13 residues. Trimming took 6 bases from V and 1 from J, leaving 12 bases between them. CDR1 and CDR2 from the germline V gene are SQVTM and ANQGSEA.

In this sample, this clonotype turned up a few times. The V gene is TRBV18, the J gene TRBJ1-1, with 7 bases matching TRBD1. J gave up 7 bases and V 3 bases, and 8 bases lay outside the gene matches. The CDR3 contains 14 residues. The germline CDR1 and CDR2 sequences are KGHSH and LQKENI. The CDR3 coding sequence is TGTGCCAGCTCACCTACCGGACAGGTCATTGAAGCTTTCTTT. It translates to CASSPTGQVIEAFF.

The chain combines TRBV7-2 with TRBJ2-3, with D maybe TRBD2 (6 bases). Germline values: CDR1 SGHTA, CDR2 FQGNSA. V gave up 0 bases and J gave up 2 bases, with 9 bases separating them. This CDR3 has 15 residues. CDR3 region: CASSLAAGITDTQYF. CDR3 in DNA: TGTGCCAGCAGCTTAGCGGCGGGGATCACAGATACGCAGTATTTT.

This clonotype was counted a few times. The V and J genes are TRBV28 and TRBJ2-7, with 7 nucleotides matching TRBD1. V dropped 5 bases and J dropped 5; count of bases not matched to a gene: 9. The CDR3 has 14 residues. Germline values: CDR1 MDHEN, CDR2 SYDVKM. CDR3 residues: CASSKPGTADEQYF. DNA for the CDR3: TGTGCCAGCAGTAAACCCGGGACAGCAGACGAGCAGTACTTC.

This clonotype has more than one count but fewer than ten. The CDR3 is CASRPTSPHTEAFF. CDR3 in DNA: TGTGCCAGCAGACCAACTTCCCCCCACACTGAAGCTTTCTTT. V gene TRBV6-2 or TRBV6-3 combines with J gene TRBJ1-1; D call uncertain. Trimming took off 6 bases at V and 3 bases at J, with 14 bases between the two ends. The CDR3 contains 14 residues. Germline assignment: CDR1 MNHEY and CDR2 SVGEGT.